This T cell receptor (beta chain) was captured in a study of T cell responses to AZD1222 COVID-19 vaccine. Comment on this clone: Its antigen is as yet unknown.

TCRdb's copy holds only in-frame clones and misses some; the assay was immunoSEQ multiplex PCR. The profile shows tens of thousands of clones, about four fifths of them singletons. Per the germline V gene, CDR1 is MNHEY and CDR2 is SMNVEV (reference sequence). V dropped 2 bases and J dropped 0 bases, with 11 bases sitting between them. The CDR3 length is 15 residues. General study findings and limits: There were mostly white British donors and more females than males, and clonal diversity was possibly underestimated. Only a handful of AZD1222 recipients were seropositive at baseline. Among vaccine-associated CD4 TCRs, coverage spanned spike, with dominance at 160-218 and 743-854. Spike-specific TCR breadth and depth went up after people got two AZD1222 doses.

The starting material was peripheral blood, obtained on day 0 of AZD1222 vaccination. This chain connects TRBV27 to TRBJ2-7; no firm D call. The clonotype originates from an adult in good health. This CDR3 is CASSLTGESSYEQYF. CDR3 coding DNA: TGTGCCAGCAGTTTAACTGGGGAAAGCTCCTACGAGCAGTACTTC.